A selection of T cell receptor beta chains follows, all from one sample in a study of response to subunit inactivated influenza vaccine. TCRdb ran MiXCR on the RT-PCR reads and lists one entry per CDR3 protein. Of about 150,000 distinct CDR3 sequences in the sample, roughly a tenth were seen once. The sequenced sample was CD8+ T cells sorted from PBMCs, obtained around 25 months after vaccination. The receptors originated from a man between 50 and 69 years old who received an inactivated influenza vaccine. The CDR3 runs from the conserved cysteine through the conserved F or W. The D gene is left open where the match is weak. Size is stated for part of the rows, as once, few or many counts, or as a class when the clone is expanded.

v_gene	j_gene	abundance	d_gene	CDR3aa	CDR3nt
TRBV29-1	TRBJ2-5	many	TRBD2	CSVESPAGGLSEETQYF	TGCAGCGTTGAATCTCCAGCGGGAGGCCTGAGCGAAGAGACCCAGTACTTC
TRBV6-5	TRBJ1-5	-	-	CASSYLGLHQPQHF	TGTGCCAGCAGTTACTTGGGATTGCATCAGCCCCAGCATTTT
TRBV7-6	TRBJ1-1	-	-	CASSLGWNTNTEAFF	TGTGCCAGCAGCCTCGGATGGAACACGAACACTGAAGCTTTCTTT
TRBV7-8	TRBJ2-3	-	TRBD2	CASSSRLAGDSRTDTQYF	TGTGCCAGCAGCTCTAGACTAGCGGGGGATTCACGCACAGATACGCAGTATTTT
TRBV21-1	TRBJ1-2	many	-	CASSNPGQGNYGYTF	TGTGCCAGCAGCAACCCGGGACAGGGAAACTATGGCTACACCTTC
TRBV6-5	TRBJ2-2	few	TRBD2	CASSYVAGGQNTGELFF	TGTGCCAGCAGTTACGTAGCGGGGGGCCAGAACACCGGGGAGCTGTTTTTT
TRBV24-1	TRBJ2-1	few	-	CATSDPFGRHDEQFF	TGTGCCACCAGTGATCCCTTCGGGAGACACGATGAGCAGTTCTTC
TRBV9	TRBJ2-2	-	TRBD2	CASSVGTSGRTGELFF	TGTGCCAGCAGCGTAGGGACTAGCGGGAGGACCGGGGAGCTGTTTTTT
TRBV28	TRBJ2-7	-	-	CASRSIVGTPSYEQYF	TGTGCCAGCAGATCCATAGTCGGGACACCCAGCTACGAGCAGTACTTC
TRBV13	TRBJ2-7	-	TRBD2	CASSTRLAGGYEQYF	TGTGCCAGCAGCACAAGACTAGCGGGAGGATACGAGCAGTACTTC
TRBV4-3	TRBJ2-3	-	TRBD2	CASSQAERGGLADTQYF	TGCGCCAGCAGCCAAGCCGAGCGGGGGGGCCTCGCAGATACGCAGTATTTT
TRBV7-2	TRBJ2-5	-	TRBD2	CASSIRLAGFQETQYF	TGTGCCAGCAGCATACGACTAGCGGGATTTCAAGAGACCCAGTACTTC
TRBV6-5	TRBJ2-7	few	-	CASSYSDGTYEQYF	TGTGCCAGCAGTTACTCCGACGGGACCTACGAGCAGTACTTC
TRBV29-1	TRBJ2-7	many	-	CSVGGGLSYEQYF	TGCAGCGTTGGCGGGGGCCTCTCCTACGAGCAGTACTTC
TRBV7-9	TRBJ1-1	-	-	CASSYSLGQVEAFF	TGTGCCAGCAGCTATTCCCTAGGGCAGGTTGAAGCTTTCTTT
TRBV28	TRBJ1-2	many	-	CASTFTANYGYTF	TGTGCCAGCACTTTTACAGCTAACTATGGCTACACCTTC
TRBV9	TRBJ2-1	-	TRBD2	CASSEGTSYNEQFF	TGTGCCAGCAGCGAGGGGACTAGCTACAATGAGCAGTTCTTC
TRBV18	TRBJ2-1	-	-	CASSPAGSRDEQFF	TGTGCCAGCTCACCAGCGGGAAGTAGGGATGAGCAGTTCTTC
TRBV9	TRBJ2-1	few	TRBD1	CASRIRDRFYYGQFF	TGTGCCAGCAGGATACGGGACAGGTTCTATTATGGGCAGTTCTTC
TRBV11-2	TRBJ2-1	few	TRBD1	CASSLTGFFGNEQFF	TGTGCCAGCAGCTTGACAGGGTTTTTCGGCAATGAGCAGTTCTTC
TRBV20-1	TRBJ2-3	-	-	CSAWLMGTQYF	TGCAGTGCTTGGTTGATGGGTACGCAGTATTTT
TRBV19	TRBJ1-5	few	-	CASSIESGFSNQPQHF	TGTGCCAGTAGTATAGAATCGGGGTTTAGCAATCAGCCCCAGCATTTT
TRBV25-1	TRBJ2-7	-	-	CASSEFGAYEQYF	TGTGCCAGCAGTGAATTCGGAGCCTACGAGCAGTACTTC
TRBV6-2/TRBV6-3	TRBJ2-3	-	-	CASSVAEETDTQYF	TGTGCCAGCAGTGTGGCAGAGGAGACAGATACGCAGTATTTT
TRBV7-9	TRBJ1-1	few	TRBD1	CASSRDRGLTFF	TGTGCCAGCAGCCGGGACAGGGGGCTTACTTTCTTT
TRBV25-1	TRBJ2-1	few	-	CASSGLGRYNEQFF	TGTGCCAGCAGTGGGCTGGGAAGATACAATGAGCAGTTCTTC
TRBV20-1	TRBJ2-1	-	TRBD2	CSATTSGSYNEQFF	TGCAGTGCGACAACTAGCGGGAGCTACAATGAGCAGTTCTTC
TRBV7-3	TRBJ2-3	few	-	CASSLSGYTDTQYF	TGTGCCAGCAGCTTAAGCGGATACACAGATACGCAGTATTTT
TRBV12-3/TRBV12-4	TRBJ2-1	few	-	CASSPGGPNEQFF	TGTGCCAGCAGCCCCGGGGGGCCCAATGAGCAGTTCTTC
TRBV7-6	TRBJ1-2	-	TRBD1	CASSSGTGPVNGYTF	TGTGCCAGCAGCTCTGGGACAGGACCCGTCAATGGCTACACCTTC
TRBV7-9	TRBJ1-4	-	-	CASSLGRDATNEKLFF	TGTGCCAGCAGCTTAGGCAGGGATGCAACTAATGAAAAACTGTTTTTT
TRBV11-2	TRBJ2-3	few	-	CASSLEYPDTQYF	TGTGCCAGCAGCTTAGAATACCCAGATACGCAGTATTTT
TRBV6-5	TRBJ2-1	-	-	CASSHRGVRLHEQFF	TGTGCCAGCAGTCATCGAGGCGTCCGTCTCCATGAGCAGTTCTTC
TRBV20-1	TRBJ2-6	few	-	CSAYPTLSGANVLTF	TGCAGTGCCTATCCCACCCTGTCTGGGGCCAACGTCCTGACTTTC
TRBV5-6	TRBJ2-7	once	-	CASSLGVASYEQYF	TGTGCCAGCAGCTTGGGCGTCGCGTCCTACGAGCAGTACTTC
TRBV5-8	TRBJ1-5	-	TRBD1	CASSRGRGLGQPQHF	TGTGCCAGCAGCCGAGGCAGGGGGCTCGGACAGCCCCAGCATTTT
TRBV6-1	TRBJ1-3	few	-	CASSEEWTPGNTIYF	TGTGCCAGCAGTGAAGAATGGACCCCTGGAAACACCATATATTTT
TRBV2	TRBJ2-2	few	TRBD1	CASSAGTGDTGELFF	TGTGCCAGCAGTGCCGGGACAGGGGACACCGGGGAGCTGTTTTTT
TRBV12-3/TRBV12-4	TRBJ1-1	many	-	CASSPAGITEAFF	TGTGCCAGCAGCCCGGCAGGGATCACTGAAGCTTTCTTT
TRBV4-1	TRBJ2-6	few	-	CASRETGSGANVLTF	TGCGCCAGCAGAGAGACAGGATCAGGGGCCAACGTCCTGACTTTC
TRBV7-2	TRBJ2-7	few	-	CASSLAGGTNEQYF	TGTGCCAGCAGCTTAGCGGGAGGTACGAACGAGCAGTACTTC
TRBV12-3/TRBV12-4	TRBJ2-7	-	-	CASSLALVSYEQYF	TGTGCCAGCAGTTTAGCGCTGGTTTCCTACGAGCAGTACTTC
TRBV9	TRBJ2-3	-	TRBD2	CASSVTFASGVTDTQYF	TGTGCCAGCAGCGTAACCTTTGCTAGCGGGGTCACAGATACGCAGTATTTT
TRBV10-3	TRBJ2-1	-	TRBD1	CAISGWGTVSYNEQFF	TGTGCCATCAGTGGGTGGGGGACAGTCTCCTACAATGAGCAGTTCTTC
TRBV19	TRBJ1-1	many	-	CASSIRLGTEAFF	TGTGCCAGTAGTATACGGCTGGGCACTGAAGCTTTCTTT
TRBV20-1	TRBJ2-5	many	TRBD1	CSAQPGQGVQLGETQYF	TGCAGTGCTCAACCGGGACAGGGAGTCCAGTTAGGAGAGACCCAGTACTTC
TRBV14	TRBJ2-1	-	TRBD2	CASSMGLARKHEQFF	TGTGCCAGCAGTATGGGACTAGCGAGAAAGCATGAGCAGTTCTTC
TRBV20-1	TRBJ2-1	few	TRBD2	CSARDPSGIDDEQFF	TGCAGTGCTAGAGACCCTAGCGGGATTGACGATGAGCAGTTCTTC
TRBV12-3/TRBV12-4	TRBJ2-7	few	-	CASSHSGAYEQYF	TGTGCCAGCAGTCACTCGGGGGCCTACGAGCAGTACTTC
TRBV5-6	TRBJ2-1	-	-	CASSHLDSYNEQFF	TGTGCCAGCAGCCACCTAGATTCCTACAATGAGCAGTTCTTC
TRBV4-2	TRBJ2-2	many	-	CASSQGFSPTDTGELFF	TGTGCCAGCAGCCAAGGATTTTCGCCTACGGACACCGGGGAGCTGTTTTTT
TRBV7-2	TRBJ2-3	few	-	CASSLLVAEHTDTQYF	TGTGCCAGCAGCTTGCTGGTAGCGGAGCACACAGATACGCAGTATTTT
TRBV9	TRBJ1-4	-	-	CASSVGGSHEKLFF	TGTGCCAGCAGCGTAGGGGGAAGTCACGAAAAACTGTTTTTT
TRBV6-2/TRBV6-3	TRBJ2-7	many	TRBD2	CASSYQSSGISEQYF	TGTGCCAGCAGTTACCAATCTAGCGGGATCAGTGAGCAGTACTTC
TRBV29-1	TRBJ2-1	many	-	CSVEPQRGLSYNEQFF	TGCAGCGTTGAACCCCAACGGGGGCTCTCCTACAATGAGCAGTTCTTC
TRBV27	TRBJ2-3	many	-	CASSIHPTGQLDTQYF	TGTGCCAGCAGTATCCACCCGACGGGCCAGCTGGATACGCAGTATTTT
TRBV11-2	TRBJ2-7	many	-	CASSLGGGTYEQYF	TGTGCCAGCAGTTTGGGGGGAGGCACCTACGAGCAGTACTTC
TRBV28	TRBJ2-7	-	-	CASSGYGTSYEQYF	TGTGCCAGCAGTGGGTATGGGACTTCCTACGAGCAGTACTTC
TRBV20-1	TRBJ2-7	many	TRBD2	CSARDTQRDYEQYF	TGCAGTGCTAGAGATACCCAGCGGGACTACGAGCAGTACTTC